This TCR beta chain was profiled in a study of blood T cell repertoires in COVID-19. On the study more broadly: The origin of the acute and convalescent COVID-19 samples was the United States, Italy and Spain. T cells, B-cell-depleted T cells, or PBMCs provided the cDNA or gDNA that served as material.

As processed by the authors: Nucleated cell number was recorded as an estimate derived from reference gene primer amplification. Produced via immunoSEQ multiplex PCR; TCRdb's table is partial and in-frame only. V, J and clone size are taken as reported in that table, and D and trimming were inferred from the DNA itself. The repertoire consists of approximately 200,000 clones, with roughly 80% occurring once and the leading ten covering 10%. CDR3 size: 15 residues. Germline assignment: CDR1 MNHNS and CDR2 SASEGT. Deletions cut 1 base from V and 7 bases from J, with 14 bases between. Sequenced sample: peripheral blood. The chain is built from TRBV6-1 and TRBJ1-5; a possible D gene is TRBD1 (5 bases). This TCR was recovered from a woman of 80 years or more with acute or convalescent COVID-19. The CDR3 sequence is CASSEGRQGGQPQHF. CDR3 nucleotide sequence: TGTGCCAGCAGTGAAGGCCGTCAGGGTGGACAGCCCCAGCATTTT.